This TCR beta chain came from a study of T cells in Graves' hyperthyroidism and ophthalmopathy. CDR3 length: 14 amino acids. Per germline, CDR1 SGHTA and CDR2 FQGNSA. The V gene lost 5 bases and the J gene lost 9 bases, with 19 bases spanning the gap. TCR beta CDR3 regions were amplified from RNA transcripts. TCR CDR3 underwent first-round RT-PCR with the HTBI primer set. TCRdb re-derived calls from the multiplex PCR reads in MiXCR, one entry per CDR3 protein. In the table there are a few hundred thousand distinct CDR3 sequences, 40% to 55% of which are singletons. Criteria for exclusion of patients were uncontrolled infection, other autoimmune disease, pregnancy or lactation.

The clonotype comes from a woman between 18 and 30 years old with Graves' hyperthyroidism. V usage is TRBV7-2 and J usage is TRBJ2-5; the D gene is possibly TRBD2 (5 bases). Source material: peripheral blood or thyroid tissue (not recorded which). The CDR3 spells CASSARPGNQPQYF. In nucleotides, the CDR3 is TGTGCCAGCAGCGCCAGACCGGGGAATCAGCCCCAGTACTTC.